These 16 T cell receptor beta chains share one sample of origin, sequenced in a study of OX40 agonist ivuxolimab in advanced cancers. The table came from immunoSEQ multiplex PCR; TCRdb's copy has only in-frame clones and leaves some out. The repertoire has tens of thousands of clones, 94% of them found once; the top ten carry around 20%. Sequences were derived from CD4+ or CD8+ T cells sorted from blood, sampled in a trial of the OX40 agonist ivuxolimab. The receptors come from an adult with an advanced solid tumor such as melanoma, head and neck, liver or kidney cancer.

The J gene is TRBJ2-7, the V gene TRBV27, with D perhaps assigned TRBD1 or TRBD2 (5 bases each). Trimming shortened V by 2 bases and J by 6 bases, and 26 bases separated the two germline ends. CDR3 length: 18 amino acids. Germline V gives CDR1 MNHEY, CDR2 SMNVEV (reference sequence). This chain's CDR3 is CASSLTPDVRELPAEQYF. The CDR3 region has the DNA TGTGCCAGCAGTTTAACCCCCGATGTCAGGGAGCTGCCCGCCGAGCAGTACTTC.

The chain links TRBV27 to TRBJ2-7; 7 nucleotides match TRBD1. V lost 4 bases to trimming and J lost 4 bases; unmatched junction nucleotides: 7. Germline CDR1 reads MNHEY; CDR2 reads SMNVEV (reference sequence). The CDR3 sequence is 14 residues long. CDR3 bases: TGTGCCAGCAGTTCGACAGGGACGGCGTACGAGCAGTACTTC. Its translation is CASSSTGTAYEQYF.

This chain connects TRBV10-2 to TRBJ2-3, with 12 bases that match TRBD2. In germline, CDR1 is WSHSY, CDR2 SAAADI. J gave up 2 bases and V 4 bases, and 1 base lay outside the gene matches. The CDR3 loop spans 15 amino acids. CDR3 coding DNA: TGCGCCAGCAGTGGGACTAGCGGGAACACAGATACGCAGTATTTT. Amino acid sequence: CASSGTSGNTDTQYF.

V gene TRBV25-1 combines with J gene TRBJ1-1, with D possibly TRBD1 on 5 matching bases. Germline lookup yields CDR1 MGHDK and CDR2 SYGVNS. The CDR3 is 13 residues long. V was trimmed by 6 bases and J by 6 bases, leaving 14 bases between them. CDR3 protein: CASSLGAAAEAFF. The CDR3 DNA reads TGTGCCAGCAGCCTAGGGGCCGCCGCTGAAGCTTTCTTT. The full variable domain, with the rest looked up from reference TRBV25-1 and TRBJ1-1, is EADIYQTPRYLVIGTGKKITLECSQTMGHDKMYWYQQDPGMELHLIHYSYGVNSTEKGDLSSESTVSRIRTEHFPLTLESARPSHTSQYLCASSLGAAAEAFFGQGTRLTVV.

This chain uses TRBV7-2 with TRBJ2-5; 9 bases match TRBD2. J lost 3 bases, V lost 2 bases, and 13 bases had no gene match. The CDR3 sequence is 18 residues long. The germline V gene has CDR1 SGHTA and CDR2 FQGNSA. The CDR3 DNA sequence: TGTGCCAGCAGCTTACTGATTCTTGGACTAGCGAGAGAAGAGACCCAGTACTTC. Encoded protein: CASSLLILGLAREETQYF. Filled out from reference TRBV7-2 and TRBJ2-5, the complete variable domain reads GAGVSQSPSNKVTEKGKDVELRCDPISGHTALYWYRQSLGQGLEFLIYFQGNSAPDKSGLPSDRFSAERTGGSVSTLTIQRTQQEDSAVYLCASSLLILGLAREETQYFGPGTRLLVL.

The rearrangement links TRBV7-2 to TRBJ2-7; D is undetermined. Trimming stripped 5 bases from V and 2 bases from J, with 4 bases between. The germline V gene has CDR1 SGHTA and CDR2 FQGNSA. This CDR3 comprises 11 residues. CDR3 sequence: CASSPAYEQYF. Written as DNA, the CDR3 is TGTGCCAGCAGCCCCGCCTACGAGCAGTACTTC.

The sample holds one count of this clone. The chain carries TRBV7-9 and TRBJ2-1, with D perhaps matching TRBD1 (6 bases). Germline V lookup: CDR1 SEHNR, CDR2 FQNEAQ (reference sequence). Between the trimmed V and J ends, which lost 5 bases and 5 bases, there was a span of 28 bases. This CDR3 region has 19 residues. In DNA form, the CDR3 reads TGTGCCAGCAGCCTAAGAAGTTCCAGGGGAGATTCGCAGGACAATGAGCAGTTCTTC. This encodes CASSLRSSRGDSQDNEQFF.

This chain uses TRBV19 with TRBJ2-1; 11 bases fit TRBD2. This CDR3 spans 15 amino acids. V shed 5 bases, J shed 4 bases, and the junction held 4 bases outside the gene matches. In germline, CDR1 is LNHDA, CDR2 SQIVND (reference sequence). Here the CDR3 DNA reads TGTGCCAGTAGTCTAGCGGGAGGAACGTACAATGAGCAGTTCTTC. Its translation is CASSLAGGTYNEQFF.

The J gene is TRBJ2-7, the V gene TRBV5-4; D is possibly TRBD2 (5 bases). The CDR3 has 12 residues. Germline V CDR1 and CDR2: SGHNT, YYREEE (reference sequence). V gave up 4 bases and J gave up 6 bases, with 11 bases separating them. CDR3 coding DNA: TGTGCCAGCAGCCCAGGACTGGGCGAGCAGTACTTC. Its protein product is CASSPGLGEQYF.

The chain joins TRBV27 to TRBJ2-7; D is undetermined. Germline assignment: CDR1 MNHEY and CDR2 SMNVEV (reference sequence). This CDR3 spans 15 amino acids. V was shortened by 3 bases and J by 7 bases, with 19 bases between the two germline ends. The CDR3 loop reads CASSLALSYVAEQYF. The CDR3 DNA is TGTGCCAGCAGTTTGGCGTTATCTTACGTGGCTGAGCAGTACTTC.

The chain combines TRBV7-9 with TRBJ1-2; 8 bases agree with TRBD1. This CDR3 spans 16 amino acids. CDR1 and CDR2 (germline): SEHNR, FQNEAQ (reference sequence). V dropped 0 bases and J dropped 8; count of bases not matched to a gene: 11. The CDR3 loop is CASSLAPEDRVGGYTF. Here the CDR3 DNA reads TGTGCCAGCAGCTTAGCCCCGGAGGACAGGGTGGGAGGCTACACCTTC.

This sequence joins TRBV2 and TRBJ1-1, with D uncertain. The CDR3 is made up of 11 amino acids. Germline loops: CDR1 SNHLY, CDR2 FYNNEI. V lost 11 bases and J lost 1, with 8 bases in between. The CDR3 here is CAGIRNTEAFF. The CDR3 bases are TGTGCCGGGATCAGGAACACTGAAGCTTTCTTT.

By share of the sample, this clone is medium-sized. The chain recombines TRBV7-6 with TRBJ2-5; no definite D call. Per the germline V gene, CDR1 is SGHVS and CDR2 is FNYEAQ. Trimming took 2 bases from V and 3 from J, leaving 13 bases between them. The CDR3 loop spans 15 amino acids. The CDR3 spells CASSLFRTWEETQYF. As DNA, the CDR3 is TGTGCCAGCAGCTTATTCCGGACGTGGGAAGAGACCCAGTACTTC.

The V and J genes are TRBV7-9 and TRBJ1-2; D is undetermined. This CDR3 is built from 12 residues. V lost 6 bases and J 3 bases, leaving 8 bases between the germline ends. Germline CDR1 and CDR2: SEHNR and FQNEAQ (reference sequence). The CDR3 DNA follows: TGTGCCAGCAGTAAGGGTTACTATGGCTACACCTTC. This sequence encodes CASSKGYYGYTF.

The V and J genes are TRBV9 and TRBJ2-7, with 12 bases lining up with TRBD2. Germline CDR1 reads SGDLS; CDR2 reads YYNGEE. CDR3 length: 15 residues. The V and J ends lost 3 bases and 6 bases, in that order; junction bases with no gene match: 7. For the CDR3, the DNA is TGTGCCAGCAGCGCGACTAGCGGGAGATCGGGCGAGCAGTACTTC. Its protein is CASSATSGRSGEQYF. The full variable domain, completed using reference TRBV9 and TRBJ2-7, is DSGVTQTPKHLITATGQRVTLRCSPRSGDLSVYWYQQSLDQGLQFLIQYYNGEERAKGNILERFSAQQFPDLHSELNLSSLELGDSALYFCASSATSGRSGEQYFGPGTRLTVT.

This sequence joins TRBV11-2 and TRBJ1-2; no reliable D call. The CDR3 covers 13 residues. Trimming removed 6 bases from V and 6 bases from J, with 14 bases in between. The germline CDR1 and CDR2 sequences are SGHAT and FQNNGV. The CDR3 spells CASRESPGNGYTF. DNA for the CDR3: TGTGCCAGCAGAGAATCCCCGGGGAATGGCTACACCTTC.